This T cell receptor beta chain was sequenced during a study of cytomegalovirus exposure and HLA in healthy donors. Findings and limits, study-wide: V- and J-gene trimming in TCR beta was tied to a missense DCLRE1C variant by an analysis performed later. Several of the most significant clusters appeared linked to common viral pathogens, based on a later analysis. In a later analysis, compared with equally common non-associated chains, HLA-associated beta chains were more expanded.

With respect to this clone: Its specificity is unknown.

V lost 4 bases and J lost 13; bases outside the gene matches: 5. The CDR3 is 13 amino acids. CDR1 is SGHTA and CDR2 is FQGNSA in the germline V gene. Amplification used 60 Vbeta primers and 13 Jbeta primers. Assay used: immunoSEQ multiplex PCR; TCRdb lists only in-frame clones, some missing. Here the sample spans over 120,000 clones, roughly 80% being singletons. V usage is TRBV7-2 and J usage is TRBJ1-6; TRBD1 matches 9 bases. Sequencing used PBMCs. This clonotype was sampled from a man aged 40-49 years in good health and CMV-seronegative. The CDR3 spells CASSSRDRDPLHF. CDR3 nucleotide sequence: TGTGCCAGCAGCTCCCGGGACAGGGACCCCCTCCACTTT.